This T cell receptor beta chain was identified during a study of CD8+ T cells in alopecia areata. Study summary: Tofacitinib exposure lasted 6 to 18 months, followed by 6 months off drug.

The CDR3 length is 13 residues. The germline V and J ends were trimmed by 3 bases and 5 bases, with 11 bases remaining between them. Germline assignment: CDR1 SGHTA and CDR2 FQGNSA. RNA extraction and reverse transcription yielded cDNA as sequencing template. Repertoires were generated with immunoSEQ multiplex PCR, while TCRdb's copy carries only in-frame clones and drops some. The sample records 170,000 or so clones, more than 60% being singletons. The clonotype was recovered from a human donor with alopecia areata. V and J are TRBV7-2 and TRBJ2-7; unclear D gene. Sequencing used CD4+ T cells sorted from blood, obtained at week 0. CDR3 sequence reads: CASSLVVVDEQYF. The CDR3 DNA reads TGTGCCAGCAGCTTGGTGGTGGTCGACGAGCAGTACTTC.